The 8 T cell receptor beta chains listed next were all sequenced from one sample in a study of T cells in Graves' hyperthyroidism and ophthalmopathy. Amplified TCR beta CDR3 regions derived from RNA transcripts. First-round RT-PCR with HTBI primers amplified the TCR CDR3 region. Using its own MiXCR run on the multiplex PCR reads, TCRdb lists one record per CDR3 protein. The table shows roughly 800,000 distinct CDR3 sequences, with 35% to 45% occurring only once. The sample consisted of blood. Receptor source: a man aged 18 to 30 with Graves' hyperthyroidism.

With regard to this clonotype: The junction departs from germline at one end; a sequencing error may be responsible. The V call is TRBV19, the J call TRBJ1-1, with TRBD1 matching 10 bases. The CDR3 contains 11 residues. Germline assignment: CDR1 LNHDA and CDR2 SQIVND (reference sequence). Written as DNA, the CDR3 is TGTGCCAGCGCGGACAGGGGGAGGTTAATCTTT. Protein sequence: CASADRGRLIF.

This clonotype was seen repeatedly, ten times or more. The chain joins TRBV29-1 to TRBJ2-6, with D unclear. Germline loops: CDR1 SQVTM, CDR2 ANQGSEA. V dropped 2 bases and J dropped 6 bases, with 14 bases sitting between them. The CDR3 is 15 amino acids. The CDR3, as DNA: TGCAGCGTTGAAACCTGGCTGAAGGAGGCCAACGTCCTGACTTTC. It translates to CSVETWLKEANVLTF.

This clonotype was recorded many times. V gene TRBV2 combines with J gene TRBJ1-1; possibly TRBD1 for D (5 bases). V was shortened by 7 bases and J by 3 bases, with 12 bases between the two germline ends. Germline V gene sequence: CDR1 SNHLY, CDR2 FYNNEI. The CDR3 runs 13 residues. DNA of the CDR3: TGTGCCAGCAATGCCAGGGAGTACACTGAAGCTTTCTTT. Its protein is CASNAREYTEAFF.

Comments on this clonotype: The CDR3 does not end in the conserved phenylalanine or tryptophan, so this is likely a read error. The chain carries TRBV7-2 and TRBJ1-1; 8 bases agree with TRBD1. Germline CDR1 and CDR2: SGHTA and FQGNSA. There are 16 residues in the CDR3. Losses at the gene ends were 5 bases for V and 4 bases for J; bases not matched to a gene: 12. The chain's CDR3 is CASSGSRGRLGTEAFL. The CDR3 region has the DNA TGTGCCAGCAGCGGCTCCAGGGGGCGCTTGGGCACTGAAGCTTTCCTT.

The chain employs TRBV10-3 and TRBJ1-4; D not resolved. This CDR3 is 14 amino acids long. Trimming removed 6 bases at V and 4 bases at J, with 12 bases between. Germline loops: CDR1 ENHRY, CDR2 SYGVKD. CDR3 nucleotide sequence: TGTGCCATCAGATACGAACAGTTTAATGAAAAACTGTTTTTT. This sequence encodes CAIRYEQFNEKLFF.

This clonotype has a handful of counts. This sequence joins TRBV7-9 and TRBJ2-5, with D possibly being TRBD1 (6 bases). Germline CDR1 reads SEHNR; CDR2 reads FQNEAQ (reference sequence). This CDR3 is 15 amino acids long. Trimming pared 2 bases from V and 1 base from J, leaving 11 bases between. The CDR3 region is CASSLSRGPQETQYF. The CDR3 nucleotides read TGTGCCAGCAGCTTAAGCAGGGGCCCCCAAGAGACCCAGTACTTC.

This clonotype was seen a handful of times. V and J are TRBV14 and TRBJ2-7, with 8 positions matching TRBD1. Germline assignment: CDR1 SGHDN and CDR2 FVKESK. The ends lost 4 bases at V and 4 bases at J; junction bases unmatched: 6. The CDR3 is made up of 14 amino acids. As DNA, the CDR3 is TGTGCCAGCAGCCCGACAGGGGTTGCGTACGAGCAGTACTTC. Residues: CASSPTGVAYEQYF.

Worth noting for this clonotype: Being one base from a much bigger clone, this may be a read error. The V gene is TRBV24-1, the J gene TRBJ2-7; the match to TRBD1 covers 8 bases. The CDR3 loop spans 14 amino acids. Germline CDR1 KGHDR, CDR2 SFDVKD. Germline trimming cut 10 bases from V and 3 bases from J; bases unmatched to any gene: 10. In DNA, the CDR3 is TGTGCCACAGCCGGGACAGGTGCCTGCTACGAGCAGTACTTC. Its protein product is CATAGTGACYEQYF.